This section outlines one T cell receptor (beta chain) sequence together with its context. What it recognizes is unknown. Trimming pared 1 base from V and 0 bases from J, leaving 6 bases between. Germline CDR1 SGHTS, CDR2 YDEGEE. The CDR3 has 14 amino acids. Here immunoSEQ multiplex PCR was the method, and the copy in TCRdb shows in-frame clones only, minus some. The sample has some 19,000 clones, around 90% seen once; the top ten hold approximately 1.4%. Regulatory T cells were sorted from blood as CD4+ CD25-high CD127-low cells. The sample comes from a study of regulatory and conventional T cells in RAG deficiency. Overall study findings and caveats: Treg unique TCR beta sequences were 80 to 100-fold fewer in Omenn syndrome and CID/AS patients than controls. Shannon entropy was markedly lower and Simpson indices higher in RAG-deficient patients than control T-cell subsets. In Omenn syndrome, Treg and Tconv repertoires overlapped >90%.

The sample was also reused in another study, on regulatory T cells. This second study notes: Primers: 52 TRBV forward and 13 TRBJ reverse.

The rearrangement links TRBV5-8 to TRBJ2-3, with D tentatively TRBD2 (5 bases). The receptor was isolated from a human donor in good health. The sample comprised Tregs sorted from blood. CDR3 in DNA: TGTGCCAGCAGCTTGCGAGGGAGCACAGATACGCAGTATTTT. Protein sequence: CASSLRGSTDTQYF.